This note documents a single T cell receptor beta chain sequence. Its antigen is as yet unknown. The CDR3 length is 14 residues. In germline, CDR1 is DFQATT, CDR2 SNEGSKA (reference sequence). V dropped 1 base and J dropped 5; count of bases not matched to a gene: 6. The data originate from a study of CD8 T cells in ankylosing spondylitis. Regarding the study as a whole: Made up of eight highly homologous variants, a TCR beta motif appeared characteristic of ankylosing spondylitis blood. Some motif variants had been reported before (in reactive arthritis synovial fluid and blood).

Each TCR beta library was made by quantitative 5'-RACE that incorporated molecular barcodes. TCRdb processed the 5' RACE reads anew with MiXCR; each CDR3 protein has one entry. The table includes fewer than 180,000 distinct CDR3 sequences, under 45% detected once. The TCR was taken from a male donor with ankylosing spondylitis. The sample comprised synovial fluid, either unsorted or a sorted T cell fraction (not recorded which). V gene TRBV20-1 combines with J gene TRBJ1-1; 8 nucleotides agree with TRBD1. The CDR3 loop is CSARADREVTEAFF. The CDR3 nucleotides read TGCAGTGCTAGAGCGGACAGGGAAGTTACTGAAGCTTTCTTT.